A selection of T cell receptor beta chains follows, all from one sample in a study of coeliac disease. Here immunoSEQ multiplex PCR was the method, and the copy in TCRdb shows in-frame clones only, minus some. The repertoire includes about 1,200 clones, about 69% of them detected once, and 30% to 35% sits in the top ten. Sequenced: lamina propria lymphocytes from the gut. All receptors derive from a woman aged 40-49 years with celiac disease on a gluten-free diet, and with hypertension. The CDR3 runs from the conserved cysteine through the conserved F or W. The order of the fields is D gene, J gene, V gene, clone size, CDR3 DNA, CDR3 protein. The D gene is left open where the match is weak. The size entry is marked missing in some rows and otherwise reads once, few, many or a size class.

D: TRBD1; J: TRBJ1-2; V: TRBV25-1; size: NA; DNA: TGTGCCAGCAGTGGTAGACAGGGTGGGTACTATGGCTACACCTTC; CDR3: CASSGRQGGYYGYTF
D: TRBD2; J: TRBJ2-3; V: TRBV4-2; size: NA; DNA: TGTGCCAGCAGCCAAGGGACTAGCGGATACACAGATACGCAGTATTTT; CDR3: CASSQGTSGYTDTQYF
D: NA; J: TRBJ2-1; V: TRBV9; size: NA; DNA: TGTGCCAGCAGCCCCCGGGAGAAGTCCTACAATGAGCAGTTCTTC; CDR3: CASSPREKSYNEQFF
D: NA; J: TRBJ1-2; V: TRBV30; size: NA; DNA: TGTGCATCCGAGTGGGGCAGTGGCTACACCTTC; CDR3: CASEWGSGYTF
D: NA; J: TRBJ2-7; V: TRBV4-1; size: once; DNA: TGCGCCAGCAGCCAAATTGCGTCCGGGACAAAGACCGAGCAGTACTTC; CDR3: CASSQIASGTKTEQYF
D: NA; J: TRBJ2-1; V: TRBV7-3; size: once; DNA: TGTGCCAGCAGCGAAAAGGGGGGGGCTGTCTGGGAGCAGTTCTTC; CDR3: CASSEKGGAVWEQFF
D: NA; J: TRBJ1-2; V: TRBV10-1; size: NA; DNA: TGCGCCAGCAGTTGTTCCCAATCCGGACTCAGGAAGTATGGCTACACCTTC; CDR3: CASSCSQSGLRKYGYTF
D: TRBD1; J: TRBJ1-1; V: TRBV29-1; size: NA; DNA: TGCAGCGCACAGGGGGACGCTGAAGCTTTCTTT; CDR3: CSAQGDAEAFF
D: NA; J: TRBJ1-2; V: TRBV5-1; size: NA; DNA: TGCGCCAGCAGGGGAGGATGGATTGACTACACCTTC; CDR3: CASRGGWIDYTF
D: NA; J: TRBJ1-1; V: TRBV19; size: large; DNA: TGTGCCAGCAAGCTGGGGGCGGACACTGAAGCTTTCTTT; CDR3: CASKLGADTEAFF
D: NA; J: TRBJ1-1; V: TRBV19; size: NA; DNA: TGTGCCAGTAGTCCCCAAGGTCGGTCGCGGGAGGCTTTCTTT; CDR3: CASSPQGRSREAFF
D: NA; J: TRBJ2-2; V: TRBV7-9; size: NA; DNA: TGTGCCAGCAGCGAGGGAGTGAACACCGGGGAGCTGTTTTTT; CDR3: CASSEGVNTGELFF
D: TRBD2; J: TRBJ2-1; V: TRBV7-9; size: NA; DNA: TGTGCCAGCAGCGCGGCAGCGGGAGTCTACAATGAGCAGTTCTTC; CDR3: CASSAAAGVYNEQFF
D: NA; J: TRBJ2-7; V: TRBV7-2; size: few; DNA: TGTGCCAGCAGCGGAGGGGCCCTTGATCCCTTGTACTTC; CDR3: CASSGGALDPLYF
D: NA; J: TRBJ1-2; V: TRBV25-1; size: NA; DNA: TGTGCCAGCAGCGTGGGCATCCGGTCGGGCTACACCTTC; CDR3: CASSVGIRSGYTF
D: NA; J: TRBJ2-1; V: TRBV4-1; size: NA; DNA: TGCGCCAGCAGCCAAGTATCGGGCCGAGGCGGGTCCTACAATGAGCAGTTCTTC; CDR3: CASSQVSGRGGSYNEQFF
D: NA; J: TRBJ1-2; V: TRBV7-4; size: NA; DNA: TGTGCCAGCAGCACCGGCGCAGATTCTGTCAGGAAGTATGGCTACACCTTC; CDR3: CASSTGADSVRKYGYTF
D: NA; J: TRBJ2-3; V: TRBV10-2; size: NA; DNA: TGCGCCAGCAGTGCCCCACGGAGCAGGGGAGGGGATACGCAGTATTTT; CDR3: CASSAPRSRGGDTQYF
D: NA; J: TRBJ1-3; V: TRBV30; size: few; DNA: TGTGCCTGGAATCCGGGAGCTAGTTTGGACACCATATATTTT; CDR3: CAWNPGASLDTIYF
D: NA; J: TRBJ1-2; V: TRBV23-1; size: NA; DNA: TGCGCCAGCAGCAGCACAGCTAACTATGGCTACACCTTC; CDR3: CASSSTANYGYTF
D: NA; J: TRBJ1-2; V: TRBV27; size: NA; DNA: TGTGCCAGCAGTTTCGGGCCAATATCCCTGCAGGGCTATGGCTACACCTTC; CDR3: CASSFGPISLQGYGYTF
D: NA; J: TRBJ1-1; V: TRBV14; size: NA; DNA: TGTGCCAGCAGTTCTGTAGGGGGAACTATCATGAACACTGAAGCTTTCTTT; CDR3: CASSSVGGTIMNTEAFF
D: NA; J: TRBJ2-5; V: TRBV25-1; size: NA; DNA: TGTGCCAGCAGTGCTCAGGGGTTGTACCAAGAGACCCAGTACTTC; CDR3: CASSAQGLYQETQYF
D: TRBD2; J: TRBJ2-7; V: TRBV18; size: NA; DNA: TGTGCCAGCTCACCCTCTGGGACTAACCAACAGTACTTC; CDR3: CASSPSGTNQQYF
D: TRBD1; J: TRBJ1-5; V: TRBV7-2; size: NA; DNA: TGTGCCAGCAGCCCATGGACAGGGAATCAGCCCCAGCATTTT; CDR3: CASSPWTGNQPQHF